This T cell receptor (beta chain) emerged from a study of T cell responses to AZD1222 COVID-19 vaccine. Whole-study results and caveats: Donors were largely white British and mainly female; clonal diversity was possibly underestimated. Spike was spanned by vaccine-associated CD4 TCRs, with dominance at 160-218 and 743-854.

With respect to this clone: The antigen remains unidentified.

Germline V gene data show CDR1 as SGHNT and CDR2 as YENEEA. Trimming stripped 1 base from V and 0 bases from J, with 7 bases between. This CDR3 spans 14 amino acids. The repertoire was sequenced with immunoSEQ multiplex PCR; TCRdb's copy has only in-frame clones and lacks some. The sample contains just under 150,000 clones, 88% of which appear only once. The clonotype originates from an adult who received the MenACWY meningococcal vaccine as a control. V is TRBV11-3 and J is TRBJ2-7, with no clear D. Sequencing used peripheral blood, obtained 28 days after the second dose of the MenACWY control vaccine. CDR3 sequence reads: CASSLVRGSYEQYF. In DNA, the CDR3 is TGTGCCAGCAGCTTAGTTCGCGGCTCCTACGAGCAGTACTTC.